This TCR beta chain emerged from a study of CD8 T cells in Susac syndrome (dated by TCRdb to between 2018 and 2021). Context from the whole study: Repertoire sequencing was used to test whether CD8+ T cell activation and differentiation in Susac syndrome was antigen driven. Beyond this particular receptor, the publication reports: The number of individuals in the TCR sequencing and HLA analysis was acknowledged as relatively small.

Peripheral blood CD8+ and CD4+ T cells from healthy donors, Susac syndrome patients and multiple sclerosis patients were profiled by high-throughput TCR beta sequencing. The multiple sclerosis controls were treatment-naive patients who had stable or active relapsing-remitting disease and met the revised McDonald criteria. Bulk CD8+ and CD4+ T cells were purified by magnetic negative isolation, whereas CD8+ TEMRA cells were enriched by FACS. Blood was collected in EDTA tubes and processed within 24 hours, with PBMCs isolated through density gradient centrifugation. PBMCs intended for TCR sequencing were frozen in liquid nitrogen and were later thawed in a 37 degrees C water bath. The sorted or isolated CD4+, CD8+ and CD8+ TEMRA cells had a purity of 90% or higher. RNA was extracted with the RNeasy kit and roughly 0.45 to 1 ug was reverse transcribed using random hexamers. TCR beta CDR3 regions were amplified with the immunoSEQ multiplex PCR assay covering 54 Vbeta and 13 Jbeta segments. PCR amplification bias was corrected using a synthetic template baseline for primer optimization and computational correction. Per the source publication's procedure: Only productive sequences were kept, with reads annotated to V, D and J genes according to IMGT and analyzed in immunoSEQ Analyzer. Clonality was calculated as one minus the Shannon entropy normalized by log2 of the number of productive unique sequences. For each patient and control, public and private clones were evaluated among the 100 most prevalent clones. Clones were defined as Susac-specific if absent from the healthy and MS cohorts, from 1052 published viral clones and from other ImmuneACCESS disease sequences. TCRdb applied fastp at Q25 and MiXCR to the public reads, then kept only in-frame beta chains. Rows merge per CDR3 protein into single entries with the most common DNA and genes. The V and J calls and clone size are TCRdb's, not the authors'. Here the sample has 300,000 to 350,000 distinct CDR3 sequences; about 92% occur a single time. Of the sample, 0.065% falls within the top ten clones.

The germline V end is reduced by 4 bases and the J end by 0 bases; junction bases left unmatched: 4. The cysteine opens and the phenylalanine closes a CDR3 of 15 amino acids. Here the CDR3 DNA is all that survives: 45 bases in frame from base 1. This clonotype was detected only a few times. This clone's antigen is unknown. There are no base qualities to consult, and no much larger clone falls within one base. The rearrangement joined TRBV12-3 or TRBV12-4 to TRBJ1-1; TRBD1 matches 8 bases in the middle. The sequence was collected from a human donor with multiple sclerosis. The sample was CD4+ T cells from PBMCs. The DNA sequence is TGTGCCAGCAGTTCTCAGGGGGCGATGAACACTGAAGCTTTCTTT. This is translated as CASSSQGAMNTEAFF.